Listed below are T cell receptor beta chains from one sample, sequenced in a study of blood T cell repertoires in COVID-19. TCRdb keeps only in-frame clones here, not all; method: immunoSEQ multiplex PCR. The sample contains over 250,000 clones, approximately 90% of which appear only once. Sequencing was carried out using peripheral blood. The receptors were sampled from a woman aged 55-69 years with acute or convalescent COVID-19. Each CDR3 is given with its conserved first and last residue. The order of the fields is J gene, clone size, V gene, D gene, CDR3 DNA, CDR3 protein. The D gene is left open where the match is weak. Some rows mark clone size as missing; the rest say once, few, many or name a class of expanded clone.

TRBJ2-7,NA,TRBV12-3/TRBV12-4,TRBD1,TGTGCCAGCAGTCGGACAGGGGGCTACGAGCAGTACTTC,CASSRTGGYEQYF
TRBJ2-7,NA,TRBV7-8,TRBD2,TGTGCCAGCAGCTTATTTGCTAGCGGTTTCTCCTACGAGCAGTACTTC,CASSLFASGFSYEQYF
TRBJ1-2,NA,TRBV11-2,TRBD1,TGTGCCAGCAGCAGCGTCGGACAGGGACAGATCTATGGCTACACCTTC,CASSSVGQGQIYGYTF
TRBJ2-3,NA,TRBV5-6,TRBD2,TGTGCCAGCAGCCTGGGACTAGCGGGGGGGCCCGTCGCAGATACGCAGTATTTT,CASSLGLAGGPVADTQYF
TRBJ2-7,NA,TRBV9,NA,TGTGCCAGCAGCCCCACCAGGGGCTCTGACCACGAGCAGTACTTC,CASSPTRGSDHEQYF
TRBJ2-7,NA,TRBV6-6,TRBD2,TGTGCCAGCAGTCCCGGGGGGATGTCCTACGAGCAGTACTTC,CASSPGGMSYEQYF
TRBJ2-2,NA,TRBV5-6,TRBD1,TGTGCCAGCAGCCTGGACAGGGGAGGAAGGACCGGGGAGCTGTTTTTT,CASSLDRGGRTGELFF
TRBJ2-3,NA,TRBV24-1,TRBD2,TGTGCCACCAGTGCGGGGGGAGTCACGCAGTATTTT,CATSAGGVTQYF
TRBJ1-2,NA,TRBV5-1,NA,TGCGCCAGCAGCGGAAATGACAGAAACTATGGCTACACCTTC,CASSGNDRNYGYTF
TRBJ2-7,NA,TRBV5-1,TRBD2,TGCGCCAGCAGCTCGGGACTAGCGGGAGGGCCCCACGAGCAGTACTTC,CASSSGLAGGPHEQYF
TRBJ2-1,many,TRBV5-4,NA,TGTGCCAGCAGCTCCCCCCCGAACGGGGTCAATGAGCAGTTCTTC,CASSSPPNGVNEQFF
TRBJ1-3,few,TRBV7-6,TRBD1,TGTGCCAGCAGCTTAGCTGCCACAGGGGGTGGAAACACCATATATTTT,CASSLAATGGGNTIYF
TRBJ1-1,NA,TRBV29-1,NA,TGCAGCGTTGAAGATTGGGGGGCGGGAGGAGCTTTCTTT,CSVEDWGAGGAFF
TRBJ2-5,NA,TRBV6-5,TRBD2,TGTGCCAGCAGTCTCGGGGGAGGGAGGGAGACCCAGTACTTC,CASSLGGGRETQYF
TRBJ2-3,NA,TRBV7-9,TRBD2,TGTGCCAGCAGCTCCTTAGCGGGGGGATACACAGATACGCAGTATTTT,CASSSLAGGYTDTQYF
TRBJ2-1,NA,TRBV20-1,NA,TGCAGTGCTAGTCGAGGCAATGAGCAGTTCTTC,CSASRGNEQFF
TRBJ1-5,NA,TRBV3-1/TRBV3-2,TRBD1,TGTGCCAGCAGCCCCCATCAGGGGGTTGGGGATCAGCCCCAGCATTTT,CASSPHQGVGDQPQHF
TRBJ1-3,NA,TRBV5-4,NA,TGTGCCAGCAGCTTAGGGGGACGGCTCTCTGGAAACACCATATATTTT,CASSLGGRLSGNTIYF
TRBJ2-5,NA,TRBV7-9,NA,TGTGCCAGCAGCTGGGGTGCGGGGTTAGGGGCCCCTCGGGAGACCCAGTACTTC,CASSWGAGLGAPRETQYF
TRBJ2-2,NA,TRBV6-5,TRBD2,TGTGCCAGCTCTCCAGCGGGGGGAAACACCGGGGAGCTGTTTTTT,CASSPAGGNTGELFF
TRBJ1-1,NA,TRBV4-1,TRBD1,TGCGCCAGCACGGGTGGACAGGGGTACACTGAAGCTTTCTTT,CASTGGQGYTEAFF
TRBJ2-3,NA,TRBV24-1,NA,TGTGCCACCAGTGTAACAGGGAGCACAGATACGCAGTATTTT,CATSVTGSTDTQYF
TRBJ2-3,NA,TRBV28,NA,TGTGCCAGCAGTTTATGGGGGGCGGATACGCAGTATTTT,CASSLWGADTQYF
TRBJ2-3,NA,TRBV11-2,TRBD2,TGTGCCAGCAGCTCGCTAGCGGTTGGGACAGATACGCAGTATTTT,CASSSLAVGTDTQYF
TRBJ2-7,NA,TRBV2,TRBD2,TGTGCCAGCAGTCCCTCACTAGCGGGAGAATCCTACGAGCAGTACTTC,CASSPSLAGESYEQYF
TRBJ2-2,NA,TRBV23-1,NA,TGCGCCAGCGGCTCTGACAGAACCGGGGAGCTGTTTTTT,CASGSDRTGELFF
TRBJ2-1,few,TRBV7-2,TRBD2,TGTGCCAGCAGCGAGACTAGCGGGAGAGGCAATGAGCAGTTCTTC,CASSETSGRGNEQFF
TRBJ2-7,NA,TRBV19,NA,TGTGCCAGTAGTTCTGGGGCGATCACAAGCGAGCAGTACTTC,CASSSGAITSEQYF
TRBJ1-2,NA,TRBV12-3/TRBV12-4,NA,TGTGCCAGCAGTTTGGTCAGTCACTATGGCTACACCTTC,CASSLVSHYGYTF
TRBJ2-3,NA,TRBV5-1,TRBD1,TGCGCCAGCAGCCGAGGGACAGGCGGCACAGATACGCAGTATTTT,CASSRGTGGTDTQYF
TRBJ1-5,NA,TRBV19,TRBD1,TGTGCCAGTAAAACAGGGGTTGGCAATCAGCCCCAGCATTTT,CASKTGVGNQPQHF
TRBJ1-1,NA,TRBV25-1,NA,TGTGCCAGCAGTGACAGGGGAACTGAAGCTTTCTTT,CASSDRGTEAFF
TRBJ1-5,few,TRBV7-9,NA,TGTGCCAGTAGTCCGGGTAATAGCAATCAGCCCCAGCATTTT,CASSPGNSNQPQHF
TRBJ1-6,NA,TRBV19,NA,TGTGCCAGCCTTAGCCCCTATTATGATTCACCCCTCCACTTT,CASLSPYYDSPLHF
TRBJ1-4,NA,TRBV27,TRBD1,TGTGCCAGCAGTCCCCGGACAGGGAGAGAAGAAAAACTGTTTTTT,CASSPRTGREEKLFF
TRBJ1-1,NA,TRBV7-3,NA,TGTGCCAGCAGCTTAACGGCAGGATTGAACACTGAAGCTTTCTTT,CASSLTAGLNTEAFF
TRBJ2-1,NA,TRBV6-2/TRBV6-3,NA,TGTGCCAGCAGTTACGACGGGGATAACAATGAGCAGTTCTTC,CASSYDGDNNEQFF
TRBJ1-1,NA,TRBV19,NA,TGTGCCAGTACCAAATCCCCGGGGACATTCGAGGGGTACACTGAAGCTTTCTTT,CASTKSPGTFEGYTEAFF
TRBJ2-7,NA,TRBV5-1,TRBD1,TGCGCCAGCAGCTTGGAGGGGACAGGGAGTTTCTACGAGCAGTACTTC,CASSLEGTGSFYEQYF
TRBJ2-7,NA,TRBV7-9,TRBD2,TGTGCCAGCGGACCGGGAGGGATTTACGAGCAGTACTTC,CASGPGGIYEQYF
TRBJ1-2,NA,TRBV28,NA,TGTGCCAGCAGTTTAACAGGGAAAGGCTATGGCTACACCTTC,CASSLTGKGYGYTF
TRBJ2-7,NA,TRBV7-2,NA,TGTGCCAGCAGCCCACCTAGCATCGAGCAGTACTTC,CASSPPSIEQYF
TRBJ1-6,NA,TRBV19,TRBD1,TGTGCCAGTAGTATAGATCGGACAGGGAGCTCCTATAATTCACCCCTCCACTTT,CASSIDRTGSSYNSPLHF
TRBJ2-1,NA,TRBV27,NA,TGTGCCAGCAGTTTACTAGGGGTAGGCAATGAGCAGTTCTTC,CASSLLGVGNEQFF
TRBJ2-2,NA,TRBV12-3/TRBV12-4,NA,TGTGCCAGCAGCCTTGAGGATGGCGGGGAGCTGTTTTTT,CASSLEDGGELFF